These T cell receptor beta chains were read from a single sample in a study of technical replicates of blood from several donors. The table came from immunoSEQ multiplex PCR; TCRdb's copy has only in-frame clones and leaves some out. The sample records about 69,000 clones, over 70% being singletons. The sample consisted of PBMCs. The receptors stem from a human donor in good health. Some clones in this sample may be carry-over from other donors' samples. Both conserved end residues are part of each CDR3. The D gene is left open where the match is weak. For some rows the clone size is stated as once, few or many, or as a class when expanded; others skip it.

cdr3_aa: CASSFYDEQYF; cdr3_nt: TGTGCCAGCAGTTTCTATGACGAGCAGTACTTC; j_call: TRBJ2-7; clone_size: once; d_call: -; v_call: TRBV6-5
cdr3_aa: CASSRRLAGEETQYF; cdr3_nt: TGTGCCAGCAGCCGGCGACTAGCGGGAGAGGAGACCCAGTACTTC; j_call: TRBJ2-5; clone_size: -; d_call: TRBD2; v_call: TRBV4-2
cdr3_aa: CASSLGGGSATEAFF; cdr3_nt: TGTGCCAGCAGCCTGGGGGGGGGCAGCGCCACTGAAGCTTTCTTT; j_call: TRBJ1-1; clone_size: -; d_call: -; v_call: TRBV9
cdr3_aa: CASREQGLVGELFF; cdr3_nt: TGTGCCAGCAGGGAACAGGGATTGGTAGGGGAGCTGTTTTTT; j_call: TRBJ2-2; clone_size: -; d_call: -; v_call: TRBV6-5
cdr3_aa: CASSVATGGYEQYF; cdr3_nt: TGTGCCAGCAGCGTAGCAACGGGGGGCTACGAGCAGTACTTC; j_call: TRBJ2-7; clone_size: few; d_call: TRBD2; v_call: TRBV9
cdr3_aa: CASSSPGQGKSQYF; cdr3_nt: TGTGCCAGCAGTTCTCCGGGACAGGGGAAATCGCAGTATTTT; j_call: TRBJ2-3; clone_size: -; d_call: TRBD1; v_call: TRBV6-1
cdr3_aa: CASSMGTSGMWAQYF; cdr3_nt: TGTGCCAGCAGCATGGGGACTAGCGGGATGTGGGCCCAGTACTTC; j_call: TRBJ2-5; clone_size: -; d_call: TRBD2; v_call: TRBV5-6
cdr3_aa: CASSLLPGGVYEQYF; cdr3_nt: TGTGCCAGCAGCCTCCTTCCTGGGGGGGTATACGAGCAGTACTTC; j_call: TRBJ2-7; clone_size: -; d_call: TRBD2; v_call: TRBV6-4
cdr3_aa: CASSPWTGYTDTQYF; cdr3_nt: TGTGCCAGCAGCCCCTGGACAGGCTACACAGATACGCAGTATTTT; j_call: TRBJ2-3; clone_size: -; d_call: TRBD1; v_call: TRBV7-8
cdr3_aa: CATGRGEANYGYTF; cdr3_nt: TGTGCCACAGGACGGGGGGAAGCTAACTATGGCTACACCTTC; j_call: TRBJ1-2; clone_size: -; d_call: -; v_call: TRBV10-3
cdr3_aa: CASSWVRGHTEAFF; cdr3_nt: TGTGCCAGCAGCTGGGTCAGGGGTCACACTGAAGCTTTCTTT; j_call: TRBJ1-1; clone_size: once; d_call: -; v_call: TRBV7-9
cdr3_aa: CASSRGDRALDEAFF; cdr3_nt: TGCGCCAGCAGCCGGGGGGACAGGGCTCTGGATGAAGCTTTCTTT; j_call: TRBJ1-1; clone_size: -; d_call: TRBD1; v_call: TRBV4-3
cdr3_aa: CSVEAGQGTDTQYF; cdr3_nt: TGCAGCGTTGAAGCGGGACAGGGCACAGATACGCAGTATTTT; j_call: TRBJ2-3; clone_size: -; d_call: TRBD1; v_call: TRBV29-1
cdr3_aa: CASSPSPGQGDHYGYTF; cdr3_nt: TGCGCCAGCAGCCCCTCCCCGGGACAGGGAGATCATTATGGCTACACCTTC; j_call: TRBJ1-2; clone_size: -; d_call: TRBD1; v_call: TRBV4-1
cdr3_aa: CSGGGQGGEQYF; cdr3_nt: TGCAGCGGGGGGGGACAGGGCGGCGAGCAGTACTTC; j_call: TRBJ2-7; clone_size: once; d_call: TRBD1; v_call: TRBV29-1